The source of this TCR beta chain is a study of T cells in Graves' hyperthyroidism and ophthalmopathy. Per the germline V gene, CDR1 is LNHNV and CDR2 is YYDKDF (reference sequence). V lost 5 bases, J lost 2 bases, and 6 bases stayed unmatched. This CDR3 spans 15 amino acids. It was RNA transcripts that yielded the amplified TCR beta CDR3 regions. Carried out on the TCR CDR3, a first-round RT-PCR used the HTBI primer set. TCRdb ran MiXCR on the multiplex PCR reads and lists one entry per CDR3 protein. The sample lists 250,000 to 300,000 distinct CDR3 sequences; approximately 19% were seen once. Any patient presenting with uncontrolled infection, other autoimmune disease, pregnancy or lactation was left out. This clonotype has more than one count but fewer than ten.

Sequences were obtained from blood. The TCR was taken from a man in his fifties with Graves' ophthalmopathy. The chain links TRBV15 to TRBJ2-7; 10 bases are shared with TRBD2. This chain's CDR3 is CATSSGTSVTYEQYF. CDR3 nucleotides: TGTGCCACCAGCTCCGGGACTAGCGTCACCTACGAGCAGTACTTC.